This is a list of T cell receptor beta chains from one sample in a study of cytomegalovirus exposure and HLA in healthy donors. The table came from immunoSEQ multiplex PCR; TCRdb's copy has only in-frame clones and leaves some out. The sample lists about 180,000 clones; more than 75% were seen once. The sample was PBMCs. These receptors all stem from a man aged 35 to 55 in good health and CMV-seronegative. The CDR3 runs from the conserved cysteine through the conserved F or W. A D gene is named only where the DNA matches it firmly. Clone size is given for some rows only: seen once, a few or many times, or a class if the clone is expanded.

D	size	V	J	DNA	CDR3
-	-	TRBV27	TRBJ1-5	TGTGCCAGCAGTTTAAGAGGTCGTCAGCCCCAGCATTTT	CASSLRGRQPQHF
-	few	TRBV2	TRBJ1-2	TGTGCCAGCAGCCCGGACAGTGGGGGCTACACCTTC	CASSPDSGGYTF
-	-	TRBV1	TRBJ2-7	TGCACCAGCAGCCAAGATGAGGTCCGGTGCGGGACTAGCGGGTACGAGCAGTACTTC	CTSSQDEVRCGTSGYEQYF
TRBD1	-	TRBV4-1	TRBJ1-1	TGCGCCAGCAGCCATCGGGGACAGGGAAGCACTGAAGCTTTCTTT	CASSHRGQGSTEAFF
TRBD2	-	TRBV7-7	TRBJ2-1	TGTGCTAGCAGCTTAGTCGGGGGGTCGGATGAGCAGTTCTTC	CASSLVGGSDEQFF
TRBD2	-	TRBV5-1	TRBJ2-7	TGCGCCAGCAGCCCATCAGCGGGGGACTCCTACGAGCAGTACTTC	CASSPSAGDSYEQYF
-	-	TRBV5-6	TRBJ2-7	TGTGCCAGCAGCTTGGACAAATTCACCGGTAGCATCTACGAGCAGTACTTC	CASSLDKFTGSIYEQYF
-	-	TRBV7-6	TRBJ1-2	TGTGCCAGCAGCTTAGGTGGTATGGGCAGAAGTTATGGCTACACCTTC	CASSLGGMGRSYGYTF
TRBD1	-	TRBV6-4	TRBJ2-3	TGTGCCAGCAGTGACTCAGGGACAGGGACCCCAGATACGCAGTATTTT	CASSDSGTGTPDTQYF
-	-	TRBV7-2	TRBJ2-7	TGTGCCAGCAGCCCCAATGGAGGTACAGCCGAGCAGTACTTC	CASSPNGGTAEQYF
-	-	TRBV28	TRBJ1-2	TGTGCCAGCACCATTCCGCGGACTCCTAACTATGGCTACACCTTC	CASTIPRTPNYGYTF
TRBD2	-	TRBV6-5	TRBJ2-7	TGTGCCAGCAGTTACTCGACTAGCGGGGATCCCTACGAGCAGTACTTC	CASSYSTSGDPYEQYF
TRBD1	-	TRBV18	TRBJ1-4	TGTGCCAGCGCGGGACAGGGAAATGAAAAACTGTTTTTT	CASAGQGNEKLFF
-	-	TRBV11-2	TRBJ2-7	TGTGCCAGCAGCTTACATCGGGGAGCCAACGAGCAGTACTTC	CASSLHRGANEQYF
-	-	TRBV18	TRBJ1-6	TGTGCCAGCTCACCACCGGGGCGTAATTCACCCCTCCACTTT	CASSPPGRNSPLHF
TRBD2	-	TRBV5-6	TRBJ2-7	TGTGCCAGCAGCCCCGGACTAGCGCTAGGCTACGAGCAGTACTTC	CASSPGLALGYEQYF
-	-	TRBV4-3	TRBJ2-1	TGCGCCAGCAGCCAATCTCCGAGCGGGCAGTCCTACAATGAGCAGTTCTTC	CASSQSPSGQSYNEQFF
-	-	TRBV5-1	TRBJ1-3	TGCGCCTGTTCCCCAGGGGACTCTGGAAACACCATATATTTT	CACSPGDSGNTIYF
-	-	TRBV7-9	TRBJ2-3	TGTGCCAGCAGTCCCAGCGGGAGCACAGATACGCAGTATTTT	CASSPSGSTDTQYF
-	-	TRBV7-8	TRBJ2-7	TGTGCCAGCAGCACCAGGCTCTACGAGCAGTACTTC	CASSTRLYEQYF
-	-	TRBV2	TRBJ1-1	TGTGCCAGCAGTGACAGGGATTCGAACACTGAAGCTTTCTTT	CASSDRDSNTEAFF
-	-	TRBV7-9	TRBJ2-7	TGTGCCAGCAGCCGCCTTCTGGGGGCCGGGGTTTACGAGCAGTACTTC	CASSRLLGAGVYEQYF
-	-	TRBV7-9	TRBJ2-7	TGTGCCAGCAGCTCATTTCGGCAGACTTCCTACGAGCAGTACTTC	CASSSFRQTSYEQYF
-	-	TRBV7-3	TRBJ2-7	TGTGCCAGCAGCTTAACACCAGGGCACTACGAGCAGTACTTC	CASSLTPGHYEQYF
-	-	TRBV28	TRBJ2-3	TGTGCCAGCAGTTTATCTAGCCCCAGGGATACGCAGTATTTT	CASSLSSPRDTQYF
-	-	TRBV18	TRBJ1-1	TGTGCCAGCTCACCTGATGAGGTAATGAACACTGAAGCTTTCTTT	CASSPDEVMNTEAFF
-	-	TRBV2	TRBJ2-5	TGTGCCAGCGGCCTAGGGGGGGGCTTCGAGACCCAGTACTTC	CASGLGGGFETQYF
TRBD2	-	TRBV19	TRBJ2-5	TGTGCCAGTAGTCGACTAGCGGAGACCCAGTACTTC	CASSRLAETQYF
-	once	TRBV6-1	TRBJ1-5	TGTGCCAGCAGTGACCGACACGTTTATAGCAATCAGCCCCAGCATTTT	CASSDRHVYSNQPQHF
-	-	TRBV25-1	TRBJ1-1	TGTGCCAGCAGCGGACAGCAGTTCACTGAAGCTTTCTTT	CASSGQQFTEAFF
TRBD1	-	TRBV28	TRBJ1-4	TGTGCCAGCAGTTTACCAGGGGGTGGGAGATCTAATGAAAAACTGTTTTTT	CASSLPGGGRSNEKLFF
TRBD2	-	TRBV7-7	TRBJ2-3	TGTGCTAGCAGCCAAGCGAACAGACTAGCGGGAGTAGATACGCAGTATTTT	CASSQANRLAGVDTQYF
TRBD1	few	TRBV7-2	TRBJ1-1	TGTGCCAGCAGCTTACGGGCTGGGACAGGGCCGTTGAACACTGAAGCTTTCTTT	CASSLRAGTGPLNTEAFF
-	-	TRBV9	TRBJ2-7	TGTGCCAGCAGCGTTCCAGGCGGGCTCGAGCAGTACTTC	CASSVPGGLEQYF
-	-	TRBV5-4	TRBJ1-1	TGTGCCAGCAGCTATGTACAGGGAAACACTGAAGCTTTCTTT	CASSYVQGNTEAFF
TRBD1	few	TRBV7-3	TRBJ1-2	TGTGCCAGCAGCCTGGGACAGGGGGCCGTCTATGGCTACACCTTC	CASSLGQGAVYGYTF
-	few	TRBV19	TRBJ1-2	TGTGCCAGTAGTAACCCGACAGAGTGGTATGGCTACACCTTC	CASSNPTEWYGYTF
TRBD1	once	TRBV7-2	TRBJ1-3	TGTGCCAGCAGCCCTGGACAGGCCGGAAACACCATATATTTT	CASSPGQAGNTIYF
TRBD2	once	TRBV5-1	TRBJ2-7	TGCGCCAGCAGTCCGAGCGGGAGTGGGGAGCAGTACTTC	CASSPSGSGEQYF
-	-	TRBV19	TRBJ1-1	TGTGCCGGAAAAGTTGGGCTGAACACTGAAGCTTTCTTT	CAGKVGLNTEAFF
-	-	TRBV29-1	TRBJ2-3	TGCAGCGTTGAAGGGAAACCGGGAGCCAGCACAGATACGCAGTATTTT	CSVEGKPGASTDTQYF
TRBD1	-	TRBV9	TRBJ2-3	TGTGCCAGCAGCCTCTGGACAGGGGGAAGCCTCAGCACAGATACGCAGTATTTT	CASSLWTGGSLSTDTQYF
-	-	TRBV5-1	TRBJ2-2	TGCGCCAGCAGCTTCCGGGTCGGGTCCACCGGGGAGCTGTTTTTT	CASSFRVGSTGELFF
-	-	TRBV7-2	TRBJ1-2	TGTGCCAGCAGCTCCCACAGGGCCGCTAACTATGGCTACACCTTC	CASSSHRAANYGYTF
TRBD1	few	TRBV4-2	TRBJ1-2	TGTGCCAGCAGTCGGACAGGGGTCGGCTACACCTTC	CASSRTGVGYTF
-	-	TRBV6-6	TRBJ1-1	TGTGCCAGCGGGGAGGGGAACACTGAAGCTTTCTTT	CASGEGNTEAFF
TRBD2	once	TRBV11-3	TRBJ2-2	TGTGCCAGCAGCCGCGGGGGGACGAACACCGGGGAGCTGTTTTTT	CASSRGGTNTGELFF
-	-	TRBV21-1	TRBJ1-3	TGTGCCAGCAGCAAAGAGGGGGCAGGGGGCCCTAACTCTGGAAACACCATATATTTT	CASSKEGAGGPNSGNTIYF
TRBD1	once	TRBV10-2	TRBJ2-7	TGCGCCAGCAGCGTCGGGACAGCTAATATTTTCTACGAGCAGTACTTC	CASSVGTANIFYEQYF
-	-	TRBV27	TRBJ2-2	TGTGCCAGCAGTTTAACAACAGTTAACACCGGGGAGCTGTTTTTT	CASSLTTVNTGELFF
TRBD2	once	TRBV6-5	TRBJ2-7	TGTGCCAGCAGTGGAACTAGCGCCAGCTCCTACGAGCAGTACTTC	CASSGTSASSYEQYF
TRBD1	-	TRBV10-3	TRBJ1-4	TGTGCCATCAGTGAGTCAGGGACAGGGGTCCCTAATGAAAAACTGTTTTTT	CAISESGTGVPNEKLFF
TRBD2	-	TRBV2	TRBJ2-3	TGTGCCAGCAGGTTCCCGGTGGCGGGAGGCACAGATACGCAGTATTTT	CASRFPVAGGTDTQYF
-	-	TRBV28	TRBJ2-7	TGTGCCAGCAGTGCCGGACTGGCGGTTGAACCTTTC	CASSAGLAVEPF
TRBD2	-	TRBV2	TRBJ2-1	TGTGCCAGCAGTTTTAGCGGGGGGGCCTTTATCTATGAGCAGTTCTTC	CASSFSGGAFIYEQFF
TRBD2	-	TRBV4-1	TRBJ2-1	TGCGCCAGCAGCCAAGATAGCCTCGGGAGGGGCGGGGTCAATGAGCAGTTCTTC	CASSQDSLGRGGVNEQFF
-	-	TRBV11-2	TRBJ1-4	TGTGCCAGCAGCTTAGAGGCTTTGCCTAATGAAAAACTGTTTTTT	CASSLEALPNEKLFF
-	-	TRBV10-3	TRBJ2-2	TGTGCCATCAGTGAGTCCTGGCTCGGGGAGCTGTTTTTT	CAISESWLGELFF
TRBD2	-	TRBV27	TRBJ2-5	TGTGCCAGCAGTTTATTGAGCGGGAGGCCGGGGGAGACCCAGTACTTC	CASSLLSGRPGETQYF